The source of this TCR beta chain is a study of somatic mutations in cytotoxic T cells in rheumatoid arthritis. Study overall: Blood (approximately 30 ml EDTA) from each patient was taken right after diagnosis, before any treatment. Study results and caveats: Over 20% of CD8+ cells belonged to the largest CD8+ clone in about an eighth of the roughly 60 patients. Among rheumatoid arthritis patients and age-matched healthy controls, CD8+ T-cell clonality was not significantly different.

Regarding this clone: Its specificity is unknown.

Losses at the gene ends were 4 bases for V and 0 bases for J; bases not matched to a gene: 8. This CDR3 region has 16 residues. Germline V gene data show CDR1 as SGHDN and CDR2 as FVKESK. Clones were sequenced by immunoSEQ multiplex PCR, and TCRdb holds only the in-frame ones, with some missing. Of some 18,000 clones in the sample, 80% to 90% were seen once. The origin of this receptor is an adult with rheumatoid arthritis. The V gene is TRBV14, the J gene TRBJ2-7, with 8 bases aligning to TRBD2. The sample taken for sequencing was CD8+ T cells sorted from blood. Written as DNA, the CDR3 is TGTGCCAGCAGCCCGACACTAGCGGTACACTCCTACGAGCAGTACTTC. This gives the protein CASSPTLAVHSYEQYF.